This T cell receptor (beta chain) was recovered during a study of blood T cell repertoires in COVID-19. This CDR3 has 16 residues. Per germline, CDR1 LNHDA and CDR2 SQIVND (reference sequence). V dropped 4 bases and J dropped 2; count of bases not matched to a gene: 3. In the authors' workflow: Estimation of nucleated cell counts relied on the amplification of reference gene primers. Measured with immunoSEQ multiplex PCR; TCRdb has only the in-frame clones, and not every one. V, J and clone size are those of that table, while D and trimming were read from the DNA. The repertoire has 260,000 or so clones, under 90% of them found once; the top ten carry 3.5% to 4%.

The origin of this receptor is a woman aged 35 to 49 who had been exposed to COVID-19. The chain carries TRBV19 and TRBJ2-6; 9 bases are a match to TRBD1. Sequenced material: PBMCs or T cells enriched from blood (not recorded which). In nucleotides, the CDR3 is TGTGCCAGTAGTACGAGACAGGGGGCTGGGGCCAACGTCCTGACTTTC. Protein: CASSTRQGAGANVLTF.